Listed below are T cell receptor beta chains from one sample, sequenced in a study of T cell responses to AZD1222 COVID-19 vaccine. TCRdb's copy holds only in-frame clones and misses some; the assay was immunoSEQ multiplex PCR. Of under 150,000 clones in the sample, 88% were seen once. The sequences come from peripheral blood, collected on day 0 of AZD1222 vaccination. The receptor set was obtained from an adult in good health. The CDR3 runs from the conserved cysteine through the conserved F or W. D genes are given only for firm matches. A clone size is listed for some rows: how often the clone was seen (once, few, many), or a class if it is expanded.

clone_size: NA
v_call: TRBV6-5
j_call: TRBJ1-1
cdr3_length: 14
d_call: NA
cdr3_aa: CASRRGDVNTEAFF
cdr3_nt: TGTGCCAGCAGGAGGGGCGATGTGAACACTGAAGCTTTCTTT

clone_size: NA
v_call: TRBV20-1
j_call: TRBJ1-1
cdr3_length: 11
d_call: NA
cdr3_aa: CSARVQVEAFF
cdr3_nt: TGCAGTGCTAGAGTACAGGTCGAAGCTTTCTTT

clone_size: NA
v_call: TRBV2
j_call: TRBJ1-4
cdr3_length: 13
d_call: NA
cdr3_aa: CASSGGRDEKLFF
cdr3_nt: TGTGCCAGCAGTGGGGGCAGGGATGAAAAACTGTTTTTT

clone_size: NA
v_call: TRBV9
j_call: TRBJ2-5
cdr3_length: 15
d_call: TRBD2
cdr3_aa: CASSERLAGEKTQYF
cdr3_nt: TGTGCCAGCAGCGAAAGACTAGCGGGGGAGAAGACCCAGTACTTC

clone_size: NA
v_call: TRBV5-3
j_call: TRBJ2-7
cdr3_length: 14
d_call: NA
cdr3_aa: CARSLAGNLYEQYF
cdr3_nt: TGTGCCAGAAGCTTGGCGGGGAACCTCTACGAGCAGTACTTC

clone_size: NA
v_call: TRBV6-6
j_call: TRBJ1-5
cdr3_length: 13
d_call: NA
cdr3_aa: CASSSGETQPQHF
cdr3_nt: TGTGCCAGCAGTTCAGGGGAGACTCAGCCCCAGCATTTT

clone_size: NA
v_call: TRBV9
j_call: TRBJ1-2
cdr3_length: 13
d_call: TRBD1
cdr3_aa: CASRKGQGDGYTF
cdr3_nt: TGTGCCAGCAGGAAGGGACAGGGAGATGGCTACACCTTC

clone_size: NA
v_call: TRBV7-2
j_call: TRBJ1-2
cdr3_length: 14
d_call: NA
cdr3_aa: CASSYAGENYGYTF
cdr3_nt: TGTGCCAGCAGTTACGCAGGGGAGAACTATGGCTACACCTTC

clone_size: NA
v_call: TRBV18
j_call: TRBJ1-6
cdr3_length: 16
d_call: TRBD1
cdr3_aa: CASSPQATGTNSPLHF
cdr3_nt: TGTGCCAGCTCACCACAGGCGACAGGGACCAATTCACCCCTCCACTTT

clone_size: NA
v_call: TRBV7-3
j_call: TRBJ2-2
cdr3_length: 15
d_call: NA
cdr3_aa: CASSFAATNTGELFF
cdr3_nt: TGTGCCAGCAGCTTCGCAGCTACGAACACCGGGGAGCTGTTTTTT

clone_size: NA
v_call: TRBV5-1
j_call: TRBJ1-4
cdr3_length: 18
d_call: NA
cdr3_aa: CASSSPNGQRTTNEKLFF
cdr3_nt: TGCGCCAGCAGCTCTCCTAATGGACAGAGGACAACTAATGAAAAACTGTTTTTT

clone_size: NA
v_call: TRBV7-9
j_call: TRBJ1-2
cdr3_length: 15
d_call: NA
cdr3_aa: CASSPRSHSPYGYTF
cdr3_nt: TGTGCCAGCAGCCCTCGCTCCCACTCTCCCTATGGCTACACCTTC

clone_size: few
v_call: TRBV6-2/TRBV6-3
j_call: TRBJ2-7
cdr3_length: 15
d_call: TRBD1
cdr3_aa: CASSRTGQGYYEQYF
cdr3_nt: TGTGCCAGCAGTCGAACAGGACAGGGTTACTACGAGCAGTACTTC

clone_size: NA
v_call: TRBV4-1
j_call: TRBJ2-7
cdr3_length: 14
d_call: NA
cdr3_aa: CASSQPGLGSEQYF
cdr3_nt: TGCGCCAGCAGCCAGCCCGGACTTGGCTCCGAGCAGTACTTC

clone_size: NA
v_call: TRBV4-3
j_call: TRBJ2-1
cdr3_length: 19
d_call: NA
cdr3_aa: CASSQVPLAPLVGSVEQFF
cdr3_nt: TGCGCCAGCAGCCAAGTCCCTCTAGCACCCCTCGTTGGGTCTGTTGAGCAGTTCTTC

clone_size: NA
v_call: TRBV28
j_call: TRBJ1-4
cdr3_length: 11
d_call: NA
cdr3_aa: CASSPHEKLFF
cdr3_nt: TGTGCCAGCAGCCCCCATGAAAAACTGTTTTTT

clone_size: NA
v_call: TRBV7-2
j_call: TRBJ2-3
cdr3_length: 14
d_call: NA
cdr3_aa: CASSLSGSTDTQYF
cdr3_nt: TGTGCCAGCAGCTTATCAGGGTCCACAGATACGCAGTATTTT

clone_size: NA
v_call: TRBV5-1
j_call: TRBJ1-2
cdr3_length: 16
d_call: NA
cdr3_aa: CASSLEGLGLGYGYTF
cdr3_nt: TGCGCCAGCAGCTTGGAGGGGTTGGGGTTAGGCTATGGCTACACCTTC

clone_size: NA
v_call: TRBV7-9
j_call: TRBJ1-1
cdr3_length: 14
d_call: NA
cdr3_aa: CASSLWEENTEAFF
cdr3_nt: TGTGCCAGCAGCTTATGGGAGGAGAACACTGAAGCTTTCTTT

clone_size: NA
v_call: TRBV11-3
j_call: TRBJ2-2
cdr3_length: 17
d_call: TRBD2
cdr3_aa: CASSRLGGLAGTGELFF
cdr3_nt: TGTGCCAGCAGCCGCCTCGGGGGACTAGCGGGAACCGGGGAGCTGTTTTTT

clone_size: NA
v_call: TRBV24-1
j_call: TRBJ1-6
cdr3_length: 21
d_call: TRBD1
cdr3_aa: CATSDDKQGGGLDSYNSPLHF
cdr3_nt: TGTGCCACCAGTGATGATAAACAGGGGGGCGGCCTTGACTCCTATAATTCACCCCTCCACTTT

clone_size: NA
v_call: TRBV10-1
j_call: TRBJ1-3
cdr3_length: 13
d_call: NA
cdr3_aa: CASSEGSGNTIYF
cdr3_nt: TGCGCCAGCAGTGAGGGTTCCGGAAACACCATATATTTT

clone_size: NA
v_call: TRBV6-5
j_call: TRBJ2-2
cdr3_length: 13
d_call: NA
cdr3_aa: CASKADNTGELFF
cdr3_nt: TGTGCCAGCAAGGCAGACAACACCGGGGAGCTGTTTTTT

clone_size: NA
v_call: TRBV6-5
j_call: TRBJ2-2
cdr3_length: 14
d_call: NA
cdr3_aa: CASRGPVASGELFF
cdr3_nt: TGTGCCAGCAGGGGACCGGTAGCGTCCGGGGAGCTGTTTTTT

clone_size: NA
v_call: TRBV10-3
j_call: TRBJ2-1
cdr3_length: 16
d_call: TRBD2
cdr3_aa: CAIRNVAGEPYNEQFF
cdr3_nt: TGTGCCATCAGAAACGTAGCGGGGGAGCCTTACAATGAGCAGTTCTTC

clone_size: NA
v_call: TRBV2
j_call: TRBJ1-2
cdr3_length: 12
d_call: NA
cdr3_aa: CASSPRGGGYTF
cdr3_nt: TGTGCCAGCAGTCCCCGGGGAGGGGGCTACACCTTC

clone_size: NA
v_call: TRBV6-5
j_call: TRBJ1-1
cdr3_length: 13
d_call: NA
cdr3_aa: CASAIRGSTEAFF
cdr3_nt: TGTGCCAGCGCCATCCGGGGCAGCACTGAAGCTTTCTTT

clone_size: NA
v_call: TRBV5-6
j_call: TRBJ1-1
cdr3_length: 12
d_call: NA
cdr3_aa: CASSKGPVEAFF
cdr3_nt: TGTGCCAGCAGCAAAGGACCCGTGGAAGCTTTCTTT

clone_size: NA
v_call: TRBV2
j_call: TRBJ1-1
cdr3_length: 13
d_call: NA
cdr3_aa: CASSTQADTEAFF
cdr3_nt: TGTGCCAGCAGTACACAGGCGGACACTGAAGCTTTCTTT

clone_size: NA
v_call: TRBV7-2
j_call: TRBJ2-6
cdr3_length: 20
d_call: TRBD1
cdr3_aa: CASSLASLPGQGAGANVLTF
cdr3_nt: TGTGCCAGCAGCTTAGCCTCCCTTCCGGGACAGGGTGCCGGGGCCAACGTCCTGACTTTC

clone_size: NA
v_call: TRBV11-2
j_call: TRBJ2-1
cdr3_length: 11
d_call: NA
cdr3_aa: CASSLENEQFF
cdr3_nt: TGTGCCAGCAGCTTAGAGAATGAGCAGTTCTTC

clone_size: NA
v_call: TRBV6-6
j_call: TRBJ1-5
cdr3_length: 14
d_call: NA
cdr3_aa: CASSYGGSGQPQHF
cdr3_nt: TGTGCCAGCAGTTACGGAGGGAGCGGTCAGCCCCAGCATTTT

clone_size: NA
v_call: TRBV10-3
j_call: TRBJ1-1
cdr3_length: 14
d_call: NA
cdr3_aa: CAISESRVETEAFF
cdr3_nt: TGTGCCATCAGTGAGTCAAGGGTGGAAACTGAAGCTTTCTTT

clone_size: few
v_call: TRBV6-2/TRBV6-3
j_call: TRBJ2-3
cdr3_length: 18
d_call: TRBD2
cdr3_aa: CASSSRSRVGGDTDTQYF
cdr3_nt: TGTGCCAGCAGTTCCCGAAGTCGCGTCGGGGGGGACACAGATACGCAGTATTTT

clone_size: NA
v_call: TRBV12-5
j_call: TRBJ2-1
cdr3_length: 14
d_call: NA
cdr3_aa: CASGLVLGKGEQFF
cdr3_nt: TGTGCTAGTGGTTTGGTACTAGGCAAAGGGGAGCAGTTCTTC

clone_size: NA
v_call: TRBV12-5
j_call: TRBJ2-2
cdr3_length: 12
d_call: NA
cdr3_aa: CASGSLTGELFF
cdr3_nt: TGTGCTAGTGGTTCTCTTACCGGGGAGCTGTTTTTT

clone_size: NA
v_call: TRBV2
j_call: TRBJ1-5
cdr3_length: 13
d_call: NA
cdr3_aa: CASSPRLNQPQHF
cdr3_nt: TGTGCCAGCAGTCCTCGACTCAATCAGCCCCAGCATTTT

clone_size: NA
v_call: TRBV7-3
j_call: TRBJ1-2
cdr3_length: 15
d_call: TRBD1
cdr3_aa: CASSSSGTGLWGYTF
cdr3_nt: TGTGCCAGCAGCTCCTCCGGGACAGGGTTATGGGGCTACACCTTC

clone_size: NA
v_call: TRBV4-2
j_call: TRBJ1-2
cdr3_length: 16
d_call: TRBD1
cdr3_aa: CASSQDGTETNYGYTF
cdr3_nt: TGTGCCAGCAGCCAAGATGGGACAGAAACTAACTATGGCTACACCTTC

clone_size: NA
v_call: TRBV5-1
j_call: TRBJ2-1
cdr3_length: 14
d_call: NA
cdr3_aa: CASDGGPSYNEQFF
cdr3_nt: TGCGCCAGCGACGGGGGGCCCTCCTACAATGAGCAGTTCTTC

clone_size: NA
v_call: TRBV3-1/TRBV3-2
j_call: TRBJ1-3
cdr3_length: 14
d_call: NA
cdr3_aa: CASSQSGSGNTIYF
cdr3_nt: TGTGCCAGCAGCCAATCCGGCTCTGGAAACACCATATATTTT

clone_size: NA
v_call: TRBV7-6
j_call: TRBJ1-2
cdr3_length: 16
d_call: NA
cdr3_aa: CASSPTSGTHGVGYTF
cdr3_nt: TGTGCCAGCAGCCCTACATCCGGGACCCATGGGGTTGGCTACACCTTC

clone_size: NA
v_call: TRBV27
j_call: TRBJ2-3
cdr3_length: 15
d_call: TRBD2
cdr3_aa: CASTSPGTSTDTQYF
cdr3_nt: TGTGCCAGCACCTCTCCGGGGACTAGCACCGATACGCAGTATTTT

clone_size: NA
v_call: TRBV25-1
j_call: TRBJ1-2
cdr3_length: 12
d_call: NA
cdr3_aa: CASSLANYGYTF
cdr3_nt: TGTGCCAGCAGTCTGGCCAACTATGGCTACACCTTC

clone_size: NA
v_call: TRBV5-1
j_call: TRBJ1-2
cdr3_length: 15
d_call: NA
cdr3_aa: CASSLRGGSNYGYTF
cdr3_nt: TGCGCCAGCAGCTTAAGGGGGGGCTCTAACTATGGCTACACCTTC

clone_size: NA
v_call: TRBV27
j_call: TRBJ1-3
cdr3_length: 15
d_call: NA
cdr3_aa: CASSEGPLSGNTIYF
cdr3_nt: TGTGCCAGCAGTGAAGGACCTCTCTCTGGAAACACCATATATTTT

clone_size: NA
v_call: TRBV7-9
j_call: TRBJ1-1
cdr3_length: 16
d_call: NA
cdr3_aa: CASSLGGRGVNTEAFF
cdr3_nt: TGTGCCAGCAGCTTAGGAGGGAGGGGGGTGAACACTGAAGCTTTCTTT

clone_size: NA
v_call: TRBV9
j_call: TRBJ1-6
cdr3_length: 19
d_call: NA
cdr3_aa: CASSLQPDGSRRLNSPLHF
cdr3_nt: TGTGCCAGCAGCCTCCAACCGGACGGCTCACGGAGGCTTAATTCACCCCTCCACTTT

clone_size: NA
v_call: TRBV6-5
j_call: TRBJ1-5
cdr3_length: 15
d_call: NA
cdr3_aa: CASSTGQDSNQPQHF
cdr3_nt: TGTGCCAGCAGTACGGGACAAGATAGCAATCAGCCCCAGCATTTT

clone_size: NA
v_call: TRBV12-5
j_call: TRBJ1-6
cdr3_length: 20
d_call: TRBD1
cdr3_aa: CASGFDHRTGGSFYNSPLHF
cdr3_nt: TGTGCTAGTGGTTTCGATCACCGGACAGGGGGATCCTTTTATAATTCACCCCTCCACTTT

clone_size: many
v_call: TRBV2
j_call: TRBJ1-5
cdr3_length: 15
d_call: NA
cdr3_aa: CASSVGGARNQPQHF
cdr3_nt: TGTGCCAGCAGTGTTGGGGGGGCGCGGAATCAGCCCCAGCATTTT

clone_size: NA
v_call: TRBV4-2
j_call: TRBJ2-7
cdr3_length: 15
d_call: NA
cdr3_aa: CASSQVGGATYEQYF
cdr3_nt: TGTGCCAGCAGCCAAGTAGGAGGGGCGACCTACGAGCAGTACTTC